The rows below give T cell receptor beta chains drawn from one sample of a study of cytomegalovirus exposure and HLA in healthy donors. Data came from immunoSEQ multiplex PCR; TCRdb stores just in-frame clones and leaves some out. Found here are 200,000 to 300,000 clones, about 81% of them singletons; the top ten hold 4.5% to 6%. Sequenced sample: PBMCs. Source of these receptors: a woman between 35 and 50 years old in good health and CMV-seropositive. The CDR3 runs from the conserved cysteine through the conserved F or W. Fields, in order: J gene, clone size, D gene, V gene, CDR3 protein, CDR3 DNA. A D gene is named only where the DNA matches it firmly. Part of the rows lack a size; the others show once, few, many or a class for expanded clones.

J: TRBJ2-7; size: .; D: .; V: TRBV5-1; CDR3: CASSLRGSYEQYF; DNA: TGCGCCAGCAGCTTGAGGGGATCCTACGAGCAGTACTTC
J: TRBJ2-5; size: .; D: TRBD2; V: TRBV18; CDR3: CASSPSGRQETQYF; DNA: TGTGCCAGCTCACCTAGCGGGAGGCAGGAGACCCAGTACTTC
J: TRBJ1-2; size: .; D: .; V: TRBV7-8; CDR3: CASSQQWGEAGYTF; DNA: TGTGCCAGCAGCCAACAGTGGGGAGAAGCGGGCTACACCTTC
J: TRBJ1-5; size: .; D: .; V: TRBV11-2; CDR3: CASTSSGQTNQPQHF; DNA: TGTGCCAGCACCTCGAGTGGACAGACGAATCAGCCCCAGCATTTT
J: TRBJ2-3; size: .; D: TRBD2; V: TRBV7-2; CDR3: CASSPPGLAGLPDTQYF; DNA: TGTGCCAGCAGCCCCCCGGGACTAGCGGGACTACCAGATACGCAGTATTTT
J: TRBJ1-1; size: .; D: TRBD1; V: TRBV30; CDR3: CAWSVQTGGANTEAFF; DNA: TGTGCCTGGAGTGTACAGACAGGGGGCGCGAACACTGAAGCTTTCTTT
J: TRBJ1-5; size: .; D: TRBD1; V: TRBV19; CDR3: CASSTRTGLSNQPQHF; DNA: TGTGCCAGTAGTACGAGGACAGGGCTTAGCAATCAGCCCCAGCATTTT
J: TRBJ1-4; size: .; D: .; V: TRBV7-8; CDR3: CASSRRAGNLPDEKLFF; DNA: TGTGCCAGCAGCCGAAGGGCAGGGAACCTTCCGGACGAAAAACTGTTTTTT
J: TRBJ2-7; size: .; D: TRBD2; V: TRBV6-1; CDR3: CASSEGGVPYEQYF; DNA: TGTGCCAGCAGTGAGGGAGGGGTGCCCTACGAGCAGTACTTC
J: TRBJ1-1; size: once; D: .; V: TRBV7-6; CDR3: CASSLGQLNTEAFF; DNA: TGTGCCAGCAGCTTAGGACAGCTAAACACTGAAGCTTTCTTT
J: TRBJ1-5; size: .; D: TRBD1; V: TRBV7-2; CDR3: CASSRTGGSNQPQHF; DNA: TGTGCCAGCAGCCGGACAGGGGGTAGCAATCAGCCCCAGCATTTT
J: TRBJ1-1; size: .; D: .; V: TRBV4-3; CDR3: CASSQNRETEAFF; DNA: TGCGCCAGCAGCCAAAACAGGGAGACTGAAGCTTTCTTT
J: TRBJ2-7; size: few; D: TRBD1; V: TRBV6-5; CDR3: CASSYLGQGGDEQYF; DNA: TGTGCCAGCAGTTATCTAGGACAGGGAGGCGACGAGCAGTACTTC
J: TRBJ2-3; size: .; D: TRBD1; V: TRBV18; CDR3: CASSPKTGSDTQYF; DNA: TGTGCCAGCTCACCGAAGACAGGGTCCGATACGCAGTATTTT
J: TRBJ1-1; size: .; D: .; V: TRBV4-1; CDR3: CASSPDSLNTEAFF; DNA: TGCGCCAGCAGCCCGGACAGTCTGAACACTGAAGCTTTCTTT
J: TRBJ2-2; size: few; D: .; V: TRBV10-3; CDR3: CAITQRIQGVNAGELFF; DNA: TGTGCCATCACCCAGAGAATACAGGGCGTGAACGCCGGGGAGCTGTTTTTT
J: TRBJ2-7; size: few; D: TRBD1; V: TRBV25-1; CDR3: CASSETGGGEQYF; DNA: TGTGCCAGCAGCGAGACAGGGGGAGGCGAGCAGTACTTC
J: TRBJ2-7; size: .; D: .; V: TRBV21-1; CDR3: CASSKGKGLPTYEQYF; DNA: TGTGCCAGCAGCAAAGGTAAGGGGCTGCCGACCTACGAGCAGTACTTC
J: TRBJ1-2; size: .; D: TRBD1; V: TRBV2; CDR3: CASSLGQGFAYGYTF; DNA: TGTGCCAGCAGCTTAGGACAGGGGTTCGCCTATGGCTACACCTTC
J: TRBJ1-5; size: once; D: .; V: TRBV6-6; CDR3: CASSYDGGHQPQHF; DNA: TGTGCCAGCAGTTACGACGGGGGGCACCAGCCCCAGCATTTT
J: TRBJ2-7; size: .; D: .; V: TRBV11-2; CDR3: CASRMIASYEQYF; DNA: TGTGCCAGCAGAATGATAGCGTCCTACGAGCAGTACTTC
J: TRBJ1-6; size: .; D: .; V: TRBV4-3; CDR3: CASSPSQGLYNSPLHF; DNA: TGCGCCAGCAGCCCCAGTCAGGGCCTCTATAATTCACCCCTCCACTTT
J: TRBJ1-6; size: .; D: TRBD1; V: TRBV25-1; CDR3: CASKPQGARNSPLHF; DNA: TGTGCCAGCAAACCACAGGGGGCGAGGAATTCCCCCCTCCACTTT
J: TRBJ2-1; size: .; D: TRBD2; V: TRBV7-3; CDR3: CASSLIAGGPTYNEQFF; DNA: TGTGCCAGCAGCTTAATAGCGGGAGGGCCGACCTACAATGAGCAGTTCTTC
J: TRBJ2-1; size: .; D: TRBD1; V: TRBV6-5; CDR3: CASRGTGEGHEQFF; DNA: TGTGCCAGCAGGGGGACAGGGGAGGGGCATGAGCAGTTCTTC
J: TRBJ2-1; size: .; D: TRBD1; V: TRBV6-6; CDR3: CASNLRRDRKNEQFF; DNA: TGTGCCAGCAACCTCCGCCGGGACAGAAAGAATGAGCAGTTCTTC
J: TRBJ2-7; size: once; D: .; V: TRBV7-3; CDR3: CASSLNPGTYEQYF; DNA: TGTGCCAGCAGCTTAAACCCAGGGACCTACGAGCAGTACTTC
J: TRBJ1-2; size: .; D: .; V: TRBV2; CDR3: CASKPEGVYGYTF; DNA: TGTGCCAGCAAACCCGAGGGAGTGTATGGCTACACCTTC
J: TRBJ2-5; size: .; D: .; V: TRBV29-1; CDR3: CSVETGKTQYF; DNA: TGCAGCGTTGAAACGGGGAAGACCCAGTACTTC
J: TRBJ2-7; size: .; D: TRBD1; V: TRBV4-1; CDR3: CASSRSGQGVSEQYF; DNA: TGCGCCAGCAGCCGATCGGGACAGGGGGTCTCCGAGCAGTACTTC
J: TRBJ2-1; size: .; D: .; V: TRBV10-3; CDR3: CAISYSGNYNEQFF; DNA: TGTGCCATCAGCTACTCGGGGAACTACAATGAGCAGTTCTTC
J: TRBJ2-1; size: .; D: TRBD2; V: TRBV5-5; CDR3: CASSLYLAGATNSNEQFF; DNA: TGTGCCAGCAGCTTGTACCTAGCGGGAGCCACCAACTCCAATGAGCAGTTCTTC
J: TRBJ1-2; size: .; D: .; V: TRBV30; CDR3: CAWSPGEYGYTF; DNA: TGTGCCTGGAGTCCAGGGGAATATGGCTACACCTTC
J: TRBJ2-7; size: .; D: .; V: TRBV30; CDR3: CAWSLPGRAYEQYF; DNA: TGTGCCTGGAGTCTTCCCGGGCGGGCCTACGAGCAGTACTTC
J: TRBJ1-1; size: .; D: .; V: TRBV6-1; CDR3: CASSGQENTEAFF; DNA: TGTGCCAGCAGTGGACAGGAGAACACTGAAGCTTTCTTT
J: TRBJ2-1; size: .; D: TRBD2; V: TRBV7-2; CDR3: CASSEPGLGRSEQFF; DNA: TGTGCCAGCAGCGAACCGGGACTAGGGAGAAGTGAGCAGTTCTTC
J: TRBJ2-7; size: few; D: .; V: TRBV5-5; CDR3: CASRERPYEQYF; DNA: TGTGCCAGCAGGGAGCGCCCCTACGAGCAGTACTTC
J: TRBJ1-3; size: .; D: .; V: TRBV15; CDR3: CATSRDLLRPPTSGNTIYF; DNA: TGTGCCACCAGCAGAGATCTGCTCAGACCCCCGACATCTGGAAACACCATATATTTT
J: TRBJ2-3; size: .; D: .; V: TRBV30; CDR3: CAWSAGVSHLTDTQYF; DNA: TGTGCCTGGAGCGCAGGCGTGTCTCACCTCACAGATACGCAGTATTTT
J: TRBJ2-5; size: .; D: .; V: TRBV28; CDR3: CASSLLDRPQETQYF; DNA: TGTGCCAGCAGTTTACTTGACAGGCCCCAAGAGACCCAGTACTTC
J: TRBJ2-5; size: .; D: TRBD1; V: TRBV9; CDR3: CASSVDIQGRETQYF; DNA: TGTGCCAGCAGCGTGGACATACAGGGGAGAGAGACCCAGTACTTC
J: TRBJ1-1; size: .; D: TRBD1; V: TRBV6-5; CDR3: CASRGDRGHNTEAFF; DNA: TGTGCCAGCAGAGGGGACAGGGGGCACAACACTGAAGCTTTCTTT
J: TRBJ2-3; size: .; D: .; V: TRBV30; CDR3: CAWSLVLADTQYF; DNA: TGTGCCTGGAGTCTCGTGCTAGCAGATACGCAGTATTTT
J: TRBJ1-2; size: .; D: .; V: TRBV10-3; CDR3: CAITSGRGAPNYGYTF; DNA: TGTGCCATCACCTCGGGCAGGGGCGCTCCTAACTATGGCTACACCTTC
J: TRBJ2-7; size: .; D: TRBD2; V: TRBV2; CDR3: CASSLAEIYEQYF; DNA: TGTGCCAGCAGCCTAGCGGAGATCTACGAGCAGTACTTC
J: TRBJ1-1; size: once; D: TRBD1; V: TRBV6-1; CDR3: CASSLTGGGSEAFF; DNA: TGTGCCAGCAGTTTAACAGGGGGCGGATCAGAAGCTTTCTTT
J: TRBJ2-4; size: .; D: TRBD1; V: TRBV5-1; CDR3: CASSPDRGNIQYF; DNA: TGCGCCAGCAGCCCGGACAGGGGCAACATTCAGTACTTC
J: TRBJ2-7; size: .; D: .; V: TRBV7-9; CDR3: CASSIARGSSYEQYF; DNA: TGTGCCAGCAGTATCGCAAGGGGGAGCTCCTACGAGCAGTACTTC
J: TRBJ2-7; size: .; D: .; V: TRBV30; CDR3: CAWSVSLYEQYF; DNA: TGTGCCTGGAGTGTATCGTTATACGAGCAGTACTTC
J: TRBJ1-1; size: .; D: TRBD1; V: TRBV2; CDR3: CASKGQANTEAFF; DNA: TGTGCCAGCAAGGGACAGGCGAACACTGAAGCTTTCTTT
J: TRBJ1-1; size: .; D: .; V: TRBV7-2; CDR3: CASSSQGHLNTEAFF; DNA: TGTGCCAGCAGCTCCCAGGGACATTTGAACACTGAAGCTTTCTTT
J: TRBJ2-5; size: .; D: TRBD1; V: TRBV5-1; CDR3: CASSQNLQGLGETQYF; DNA: TGCGCCAGCAGCCAAAACCTACAGGGGTTGGGGGAGACCCAGTACTTC
J: TRBJ2-5; size: .; D: .; V: TRBV7-9; CDR3: CASSLNPLAATETQYF; DNA: TGTGCCAGCAGCTTAAATCCCCTAGCCGCAACGGAGACCCAGTACTTC
J: TRBJ2-4; size: .; D: TRBD1; V: TRBV7-6; CDR3: CASSQLTGGLAKNIQYF; DNA: TGTGCCAGCAGCCAACTGACAGGGGGTTTGGCCAAAAACATTCAGTACTTC
J: TRBJ1-1; size: .; D: .; V: TRBV7-9; CDR3: CASSPAGVNTEAFF; DNA: TGTGCCAGCAGCCCGGCGGGGGTAAACACTGAAGCTTTCTTT
J: TRBJ2-3; size: .; D: TRBD1; V: TRBV27; CDR3: CASRLGQHTDTQYF; DNA: TGTGCCAGCAGATTGGGACAGCACACAGATACGCAGTATTTT
J: TRBJ2-5; size: few; D: TRBD1; V: TRBV7-2; CDR3: CASSLTLDRGRETQYF; DNA: TGTGCCAGCAGCTTGACGCTCGACAGGGGGCGAGAGACCCAGTACTTC
J: TRBJ2-7; size: .; D: .; V: TRBV7-8; CDR3: CASSLDSSYEQYF; DNA: TGTGCCAGCAGCTTAGACAGTTCCTACGAGCAGTACTTC
J: TRBJ1-1; size: .; D: .; V: TRBV7-9; CDR3: CASSSVRALNTEAFF; DNA: TGTGCCAGCAGCTCCGTCAGGGCTCTGAACACTGAAGCTTTCTTT